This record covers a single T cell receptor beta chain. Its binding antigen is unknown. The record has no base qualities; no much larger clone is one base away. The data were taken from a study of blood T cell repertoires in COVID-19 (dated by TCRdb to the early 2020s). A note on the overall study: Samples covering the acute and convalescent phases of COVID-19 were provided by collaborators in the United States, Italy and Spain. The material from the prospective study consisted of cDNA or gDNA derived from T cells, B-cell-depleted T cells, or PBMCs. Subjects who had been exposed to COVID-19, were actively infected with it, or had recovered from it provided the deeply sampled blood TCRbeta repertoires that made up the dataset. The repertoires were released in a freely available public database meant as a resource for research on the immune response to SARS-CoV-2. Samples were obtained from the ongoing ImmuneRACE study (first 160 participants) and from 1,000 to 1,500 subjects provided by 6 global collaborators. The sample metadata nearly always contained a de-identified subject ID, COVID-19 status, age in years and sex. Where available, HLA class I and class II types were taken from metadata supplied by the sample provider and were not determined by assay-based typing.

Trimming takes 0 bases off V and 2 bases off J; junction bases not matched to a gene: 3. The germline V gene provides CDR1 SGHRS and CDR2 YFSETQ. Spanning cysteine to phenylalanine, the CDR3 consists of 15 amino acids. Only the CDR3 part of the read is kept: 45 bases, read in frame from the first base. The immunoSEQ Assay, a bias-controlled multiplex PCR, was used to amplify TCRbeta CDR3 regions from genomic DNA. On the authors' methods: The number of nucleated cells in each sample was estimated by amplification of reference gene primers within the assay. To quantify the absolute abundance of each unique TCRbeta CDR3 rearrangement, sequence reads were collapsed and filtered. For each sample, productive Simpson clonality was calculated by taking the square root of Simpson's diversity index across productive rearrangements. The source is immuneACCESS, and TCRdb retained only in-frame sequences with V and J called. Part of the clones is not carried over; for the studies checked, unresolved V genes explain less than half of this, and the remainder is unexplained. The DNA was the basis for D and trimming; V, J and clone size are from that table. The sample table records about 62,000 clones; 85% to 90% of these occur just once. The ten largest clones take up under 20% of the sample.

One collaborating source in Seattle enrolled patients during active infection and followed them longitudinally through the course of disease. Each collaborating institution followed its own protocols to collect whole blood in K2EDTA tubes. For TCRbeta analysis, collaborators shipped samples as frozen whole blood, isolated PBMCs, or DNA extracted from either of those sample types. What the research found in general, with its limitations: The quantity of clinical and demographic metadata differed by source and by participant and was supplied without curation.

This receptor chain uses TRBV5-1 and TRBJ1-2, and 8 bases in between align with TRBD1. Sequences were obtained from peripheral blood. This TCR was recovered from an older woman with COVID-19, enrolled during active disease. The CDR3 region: CASSLAQGANYGYTF. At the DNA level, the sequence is TGCGCCAGCAGCTTGGCCCAGGGGGCGAACTATGGCTACACCTTC.